These 27 T cell receptor beta chains were all obtained from the same sample, sequenced in a study of cytomegalovirus exposure and HLA in healthy donors (dated by TCRdb to 2016 to 2017). The library was generated by the immunoSEQ multiplex PCR assay. The multiplex PCR relied on a mix of 60 forward primers for TCR Vbeta segments and 13 reverse primers for TCR Jbeta segments. Sourced from immuneACCESS, this table was stored by TCRdb with only in-frame sequences that have V and J called. A share of the clones is absent; for the studies checked, an unresolved V gene accounts for under half, and the remainder has no known explanation. The sample contains 85,000 to 90,000 clones, about nine tenths of them found a single time. The ten largest account for 2.3% of the sample. The sample taken for sequencing was PBMCs. Receptors were obtained from a man aged 18 to 30 in good health and CMV-seronegative.

V and J are TRBV4-1 and TRBJ1-1; TRBD1 matches at 8 bases. The germline gives CDR1 MGHRA, CDR2 YSYEKL. The CDR3 totals 18 residues. The V gene end was trimmed by 2 bases and the J gene end by 0 bases; junction bases not matched to a gene: 11. The CDR3 sequence: CASSQTGPGGWMNTEAFF. The CDR3, as DNA: TGCGCCAGCAGCCAAACCGGACCAGGGGGCTGGATGAACACTGAAGCTTTCTTT.

The chain couples TRBV19 to TRBJ1-2; no clear D gene. The CDR3 is 13 residues long. The germline V gene encodes CDR1 LNHDA and CDR2 SQIVND (reference sequence). V was shortened by 3 bases and J by 2 bases, with 7 bases between the two germline ends. In DNA, the CDR3 is TGTGCCAGTAGTATCGACAAGAACTATGGCTACACCTTC. Its translation is CASSIDKNYGYTF.

V usage is TRBV18 and J usage is TRBJ1-1; the match to TRBD1 covers 9 bases. Germline lookup yields CDR1 KGHSH and CDR2 LQKENI. CDR3 length equals 14 residues. V trimming: 2 bases; J trimming: 5 bases; junction bases outside the gene matches: 3. The DNA of the CDR3 is TGTGCCAGCTCACCAGGACAGGGGCTAACTGAAGCTTTCTTT. This sequence encodes CASSPGQGLTEAFF. The variable domain in full, completed from reference TRBV18 and TRBJ1-1, reads NAGVMQNPRHLVRRRGQEARLRCSPMKGHSHVYWYRQLPEEGLKFMVYLQKENIIDESGMPKERFSAEFPKEGPSILRIQQVVRGDSAAYFCASSPGQGLTEAFFGQGTRLTVV.

The chain is built from TRBV4-3 and TRBJ2-7; a weak D match, TRBD1 (6 bases). The CDR3 length is 15 residues. V was trimmed by 0 bases and J by 1 base, leaving 10 bases between them. Germline V gives CDR1 LGHNA, CDR2 YSLEER. The CDR3 DNA is TGCGCCAGCAGCCAAGAGGCCAGGGGTTCCTACGAGCAGTACTTC. Protein: CASSQEARGSYEQYF.

The chain carries TRBV5-8 and TRBJ2-1; 10 bases align to TRBD2. The trim removed 5 bases at V and 0 bases at J, leaving 11 bases unmatched. Germline assignment: CDR1 SGHTS and CDR2 YDEGEE. CDR3 length: 18 residues. CDR3 sequence reads: CASSDTSGIVASYNEQFF. As DNA, the CDR3 is TGTGCCAGCAGTGACACTAGCGGGATAGTAGCCTCCTACAATGAGCAGTTCTTC.

This chain connects TRBV6-1 to TRBJ1-2; D is unclear. Germline CDR1 is MNHNS and CDR2 is SASEGT. V lost 1 base and J 0 bases, leaving 12 bases between the germline ends. The CDR3 spans 16 residues. The CDR3 spells CASSEDGNLANYGYTF. CDR3 DNA: TGTGCCAGCAGTGAAGATGGCAACCTAGCTAACTATGGCTACACCTTC.

The CDR3 protein is CASSGSSSYEQYF. CDR3 in DNA: TGTGCCAGCAGTGGCTCCAGCTCCTACGAGCAGTACTTC. V usage is TRBV28 and J usage is TRBJ2-7; D gene uncertain. The CDR3 is 13 residues long. The germline V gene has CDR1 MDHEN and CDR2 SYDVKM. Trimming left V 5 bases short and J 0 bases short, with 8 bases between.

The rearrangement links TRBV6-6 to TRBJ2-1; no clear D. Between the trimmed V and J ends, which lost 4 bases and 6 bases, there was a span of 10 bases. CDR1 and CDR2 from the germline V gene are MNHNY and SVGAGI (reference sequence). The CDR3 runs to 13 residues. This CDR3 reads CASSLSTANEQFF. The CDR3 region has the DNA TGTGCCAGCAGTTTATCTACCGCCAATGAGCAGTTCTTC.

The chain uses TRBV28 and TRBJ2-7, with 11 bases that match TRBD2. V dropped 6 bases and J dropped 4; count of bases not matched to a gene: 8. The CDR3 sequence is 15 residues long. The germline CDR1 and CDR2 sequences are MDHEN and SYDVKM. CDR3 loop: CASSHSGRAVYEQYF. CDR3 sequence (DNA): TGTGCCAGCAGCCATAGCGGGAGGGCCGTATACGAGCAGTACTTC.

CDR3 bases: TGTGCCAGCAGTGAACGCGTGACAGGGAGGATTTACGAGCAGTACTTC. This encodes CASSERVTGRIYEQYF. This sequence joins TRBV6-1 and TRBJ2-7; a possible D gene is TRBD1 (7 bases). This CDR3 region has 16 residues. The V gene lost 2 bases and the J gene lost 4 bases, with 18 bases spanning the gap. Germline V lookup: CDR1 MNHNS, CDR2 SASEGT.

The J gene is TRBJ2-3, the V gene TRBV5-1; 7 nucleotides agree with TRBD1. CDR3 length equals 14 residues. V was clipped by 1 base and J by 2 bases; unmatched bases: 1. In germline, CDR1 is SGHRS, CDR2 YFSETQ. The CDR3 loop reads CASSLTGVTDTQYF. In DNA form, the CDR3 reads TGCGCCAGCAGCTTGACAGGGGTCACAGATACGCAGTATTTT.

In its sample, this clone was seen a few times. V gene TRBV27 combines with J gene TRBJ2-5; TRBD1 aligns across 8 bases. J was trimmed by 4 bases and V by 6 bases; bases with no gene match: 1. CDR1 is MNHEY, CDR2 SMNVEV, per germline (reference sequence). The CDR3 sequence is 12 residues long. CDR3: CASRTGGETQYF. CDR3 coding DNA: TGTGCCAGCAGAACAGGGGGAGAGACCCAGTACTTC.

The rearrangement links TRBV6-1 to TRBJ1-2, with D tentatively TRBD1 (5 bases). The CDR3 extends over 17 amino acids. Trimming cost V 2 bases and J 4 bases, with 20 bases left between them. In germline, CDR1 is MNHNS, CDR2 SASEGT. CDR3 region: CASSEPALSGGGYGYTF. CDR3 nucleotides: TGTGCCAGCAGTGAACCGGCTCTTTCGGGGGGAGGCTATGGCTACACCTTC.

This clone showed up just once. This chain uses TRBV9 with TRBJ2-2; D not resolved. CDR1 SGDLS and CDR2 YYNGEE come from the germline V gene. The ends were cut back, 3 bases at V and 6 bases at J, with 12 bases in the middle. CDR3 length: 14 amino acids. CDR3 coding DNA: TGTGCCAGCAGCGCGACGGCAGGCCCCGGGGAGCTGTTTTTT. Translation gives CASSATAGPGELFF.

The rearrangement links TRBV30 to TRBJ1-6; 8 bases align to TRBD1. Germline V gene sequence: CDR1 GTSNPN, CDR2 SVGIG (reference sequence). V was pared by 8 bases and J by 6 bases, with 3 bases of the junction left unmatched. The CDR3 has 12 amino acids. The CDR3 bases are TGTGCCGCCGACAGGGGTAATTCACCCCTCCACTTT. Translation: CAADRGNSPLHF.

This clone is a singleton in its sample. The rearrangement uses TRBV28 and TRBJ1-3, with D hard to call. The CDR3 is 18 amino acids. Germline V gene data show CDR1 as MDHEN and CDR2 as SYDVKM. Trimming took 4 bases from V and 2 from J, leaving 21 bases between them. CDR3 amino acids: CASSSGILRDLPGNTIYF. CDR3 coding DNA: TGTGCCAGCAGTTCTGGAATACTCCGGGATCTGCCTGGAAACACCATATATTTT.

This chain connects TRBV11-2 to TRBJ1-2; D is possibly TRBD1 (5 bases). Germline loops: CDR1 SGHAT, CDR2 FQNNGV. The CDR3 consists of 15 residues. V shed 4 bases and J shed 4 bases, with 16 bases lying between them. The CDR3 sequence: CASSSTVGGFYGYTF. CDR3 in DNA: TGTGCCAGCAGCTCCACGGTGGGGGGGTTCTATGGCTACACCTTC.

The chain links TRBV6-1 to TRBJ1-5, with a possible D match to TRBD1 (5 bases). V was shortened by 3 bases and J by 2 bases, with 20 bases between the two germline ends. The germline V gene has CDR1 MNHNS and CDR2 SASEGT. This CDR3 has 18 amino acids. The CDR3 protein is CASSEDPDRFRGNQPQHF. CDR3 nucleotides: TGTGCCAGCAGTGAGGATCCTGACAGATTCAGGGGCAATCAGCCCCAGCATTTT.

The chain is built from TRBV6-1 and TRBJ2-7, with 16 nucleotides matching TRBD2. J gave up 5 bases and V 6 bases, and 4 bases lay outside the gene matches. Germline V gene data show CDR1 as MNHNS and CDR2 as SASEGT. The CDR3 extends over 15 amino acids. The CDR3 protein is CASRGLAGGRDEQYF. CDR3 coding DNA: TGTGCCAGCAGGGGACTAGCGGGAGGGAGGGACGAGCAGTACTTC.

This clone was seen more than once but under ten times. This chain connects TRBV6-1 to TRBJ2-7; D gene unclear. The CDR3 totals 14 residues. The germline gives CDR1 MNHNS, CDR2 SASEGT. The V gene lost 5 bases and the J gene lost 3 bases, with 14 bases spanning the gap. The CDR3 is CASSFDWANYEQYF. In DNA, the CDR3 is TGTGCCAGCAGTTTCGATTGGGCCAACTACGAGCAGTACTTC.

The DNA for the CDR3 is TGTGCCAGCAGTTACCGAACTAGCGGGAGACCCTACGAGCAGTACTTC. This codes for CASSYRTSGRPYEQYF. V and J are TRBV6-5 and TRBJ2-7, with 11 bases fitting TRBD2. The CDR3 runs 16 residues. Germline assignment: CDR1 MNHEY and CDR2 SVGAGI. The trim removed 2 bases at V and 2 bases at J, leaving 5 bases unmatched.

The chain has TRBV6-5 and TRBJ1-3; 7 nucleotides align to TRBD1. Germline V gene lookup returns CDR1 MNHEY and CDR2 SVGAGI. With 8 bases clipped from V and 6 bases from J, the junction kept 4 bases outside the gene matches. This CDR3 region has 12 residues. CDR3 sequence: CASGDSLNTIYF. CDR3 DNA: TGTGCCAGCGGGGACAGTCTAAACACCATATATTTT.

V gene TRBV19 combines with J gene TRBJ2-4; 10 bases are a match to TRBD1. J lost 6 bases, V lost 5 bases, and 4 bases had no gene match. Germline lookup yields CDR1 LNHDA and CDR2 SQIVND (reference sequence). The CDR3 loop spans 14 amino acids. CDR3 in DNA: TGTGCCAGTAGTGCCCGGGACAGGGGAAACATTCAGTACTTC. Protein: CASSARDRGNIQYF. Full variable domain (missing parts from reference TRBV19 and TRBJ2-4): DGGITQSPKYLFRKEGQNVTLSCEQNLNHDAMYWYRQDPGQGLRLIYYSQIVNDFQKGDIAEGYSVSREKKESFPLTVTSAQKNPTAFYLCASSARDRGNIQYFGAGTRLSVL.

This chain's CDR3 is CASSLDGYYGYTF. The CDR3 region has the DNA TGTGCCAGCAGCTTGGACGGGTACTATGGCTACACCTTC. The genes are TRBV5-6 and TRBJ1-2, with D unclear. Germline-derived CDR1 and CDR2 are SGHDT and YYEEEE. With 0 bases removed from V and 3 bases from J, the gap between germline ends came to 6 bases. The CDR3 totals 13 residues.

The DNA for the CDR3 is TGTGCCAGCAGCTCGTCTGGACTAGCTTCCGAGCAGTACTTC. It codes for CASSSSGLASEQYF. This chain links TRBV11-1 with TRBJ2-5; 8 bases match TRBD2. The DNA matches TRBJ2-7 better at its end, which makes the J call doubtful. Germline V gene data show CDR1 as SGHAT and CDR2 as FQDESV (reference sequence). The length of the CDR3 is 14 residues.

The rearrangement joins TRBV7-9 to TRBJ2-2; TRBD2 matches at 12 bases. Germline values: CDR1 SEHNR, CDR2 FQNEAQ (reference sequence). The CDR3 length is 16 residues. V trimming: 1 base; J trimming: 6 bases; junction bases outside the gene matches: 3. The CDR3 DNA sequence: TGTGCCAGCAGCTTAGTAGGACTAGCGGGATCCGGGGAGCTGTTTTTT. Protein: CASSLVGLAGSGELFF.

This sequence joins TRBV29-1 and TRBJ2-1; 8 bases match TRBD2. The CDR3 runs to 14 residues. CDR1 is SQVTM and CDR2 is ANQGSEA in the germline V gene. Trimming removed 7 bases from V and 5 bases from J; junction bases left unmatched: 10. The CDR3: CSAAPGLGNNEQFF. For the CDR3, the DNA is TGCAGCGCTGCACCGGGACTAGGTAACAATGAGCAGTTCTTC.